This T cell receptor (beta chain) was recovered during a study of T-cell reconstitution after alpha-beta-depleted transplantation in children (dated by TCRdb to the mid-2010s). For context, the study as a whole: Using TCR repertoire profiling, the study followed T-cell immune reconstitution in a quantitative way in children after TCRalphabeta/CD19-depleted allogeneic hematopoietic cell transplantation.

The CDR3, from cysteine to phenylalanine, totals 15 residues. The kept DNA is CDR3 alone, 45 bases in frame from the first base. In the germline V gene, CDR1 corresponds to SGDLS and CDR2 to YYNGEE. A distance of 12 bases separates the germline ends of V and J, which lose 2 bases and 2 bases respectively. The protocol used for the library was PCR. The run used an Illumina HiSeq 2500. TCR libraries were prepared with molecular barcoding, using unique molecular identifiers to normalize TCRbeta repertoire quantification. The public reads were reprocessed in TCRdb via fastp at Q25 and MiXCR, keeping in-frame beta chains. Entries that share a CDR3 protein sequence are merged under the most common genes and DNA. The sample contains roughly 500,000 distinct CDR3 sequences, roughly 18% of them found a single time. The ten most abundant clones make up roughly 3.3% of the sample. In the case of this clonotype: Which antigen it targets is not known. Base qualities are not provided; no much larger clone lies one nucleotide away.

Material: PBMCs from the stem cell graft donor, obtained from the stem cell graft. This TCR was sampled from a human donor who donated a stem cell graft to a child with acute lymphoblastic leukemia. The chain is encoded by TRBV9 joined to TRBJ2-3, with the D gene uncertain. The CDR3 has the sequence CASSVGWTDTDTQYF. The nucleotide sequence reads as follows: TGTGCCAGCAGCGTGGGGTGGACCGACACAGATACGCAGTATTTT.